The sequence of this TCR beta chain was determined in a study of control samples from healthy donors and cancer patients. Using immunoSEQ multiplex PCR, the repertoire was profiled, and TCRdb retains in-frame clones only, with some absent. The table shows some 160,000 clones, with approximately 91% occurring only once. Only one count was recorded for this clone. CDR3 length: 16 residues. The ends lost 3 bases at V and 3 bases at J; junction bases unmatched: 3. Germline V CDR1 and CDR2: KGHDR, SFDVKD. The sample comprised blood. This chain connects TRBV24-1 to TRBJ2-3; 12 bases line up with TRBD1. This receptor was obtained from a young man in good health. The CDR3 coding sequence is TGTGCCACCAGTGATCCGGGACAGGGGGCAACAGATACGCAGTATTTT. This sequence encodes CATSDPGQGATDTQYF.